The 32 T cell receptor beta chains given below trace back to one sample, sequenced in a study of shared T cell receptors in the human thymus. Clones were read by immunoSEQ multiplex PCR, and TCRdb kept only the in-frame ones, dropping some. This sample has 500,000 to 550,000 clones, with approximately 80% found just once. The sample also formed part of further work on human thymus T cells.

Material: thymocytes. The receptors were gathered from a boy under two years old with a congenital heart defect.

In its sample, this clone was seen a few times. The rearrangement uses TRBV19 and TRBJ2-1; TRBD2 might be the D (7 bases). The CDR3 has 15 amino acids. Trimming cost V 5 bases and J 6 bases, with 17 bases left between them. In germline, CDR1 is LNHDA, CDR2 SQIVND (reference sequence). The chain's CDR3 is CASSRFGGGGNEQFF. The CDR3 coding sequence is TGTGCCAGTAGTCGGTTCGGAGGGGGGGGCAATGAGCAGTTCTTC.

The CDR3 spells CASSLCASGRCGTDTQYF. Written as DNA, the CDR3 is TGTGCCAGCAGCTTATGTGCTAGCGGGAGATGCGGCACAGATACGCAGTATTTT. The chain combines TRBV5-4 with TRBJ2-3, with 10 bases identical to TRBD2. From germline, CDR1 is SGHNT and CDR2 YYREEE (reference sequence). V lost 2 bases, J lost 1 base, and 10 bases stayed unmatched. The CDR3 has 18 amino acids.

The gene calls are TRBV19 and TRBJ1-1; maybe TRBD1 (5 bases). This CDR3 is built from 16 residues. Germline V lookup: CDR1 LNHDA, CDR2 SQIVND (reference sequence). V was trimmed by 1 base and J by 2 bases, leaving 14 bases between them. The CDR3 protein is CASSIVRGGGNTEAFF. In DNA form, the CDR3 reads TGTGCCAGTAGTATAGTTCGCGGGGGGGGAAACACTGAAGCTTTCTTT.

The chain combines TRBV18 with TRBJ2-7; perhaps TRBD2 as D (7 bases). Germline V gene lookup returns CDR1 KGHSH and CDR2 LQKENI. V was trimmed by 3 bases and J by 0 bases, leaving 15 bases between them. This CDR3 has 16 amino acids. The CDR3: CASSPPGGTGSYEQYF. Here the CDR3 DNA reads TGTGCCAGCTCACCCCCGGGGGGCACGGGCTCCTACGAGCAGTACTTC.

The V and J genes are TRBV28 and TRBJ2-7; D remains unclear. Trimming cost V 8 bases and J 4 bases, with 15 bases left between them. Germline V gives CDR1 MDHEN, CDR2 SYDVKM. CDR3 length: 13 amino acids. CDR3 amino acids: CASAKEVQYEQYF. For the CDR3, the DNA is TGTGCCAGCGCAAAAGAGGTTCAATACGAGCAGTACTTC.

CDR3 sequence (DNA): TGTGCCAGCAGCCAAGAAAGCGGACAGGGAAAGGGGACCCAGTACTTC. It translates to CASSQESGQGKGTQYF. The chain joins TRBV4-2 to TRBJ2-5, with 8 bases matching TRBD1. Germline V CDR1 and CDR2: LGHNA, YNFKEQ. The CDR3 has 16 residues. V trimming: 0 bases; J trimming: 7 bases; junction bases outside the gene matches: 10.

V and J are TRBV15 and TRBJ2-7; the D gene is possibly TRBD2 (7 bases). The V gene lost 1 base and the J gene lost 4 bases, with 20 bases spanning the gap. There are 17 residues in the CDR3. Germline V gene lookup returns CDR1 LNHNV and CDR2 YYDKDF (reference sequence). The CDR3 region is CATSRAEWRGRPYEQYF. CDR3 DNA: TGTGCCACCAGCAGAGCAGAGTGGCGGGGGCGCCCGTACGAGCAGTACTTC.

This chain uses TRBV6-5 with TRBJ2-1; D perhaps matches TRBD2 (6 bases). Deletions cut 5 bases from V and 13 bases from J, with 12 bases between. CDR1 is MNHEY and CDR2 is SVGAGI in the germline V gene. The CDR3 spans 11 residues. CDR3 protein: CASSAGTYQFF. CDR3 DNA: TGTGCCAGCAGTGCCGGGACTTATCAGTTCTTC.

The chain recombines TRBV7-3 with TRBJ2-1; perhaps TRBD1 as D (6 bases). Germline values: CDR1 SGHTA, CDR2 FQGTGA. V lost 5 bases and J 8 bases, leaving 13 bases between the germline ends. This CDR3 region has 13 residues. CDR3: CASSILGGYEQFF. In DNA form, the CDR3 reads TGTGCCAGCAGCATCCTTGGGGGCTATGAGCAGTTCTTC. Together with reference TRBV7-3 and TRBJ2-1, the CDR3 gives the full variable domain: GAGVSQTPSNKVTEKGKYVELRCDPISGHTALYWYRQSLGQGPEFLIYFQGTGAADDSGLPNDRFFAVRPEGSVSTLKIQRTERGDSAVYLCASSILGGYEQFFGPGTRLTVL.

The chain combines TRBV6-5 with TRBJ1-5; D is uncertain. The CDR3 is 15 residues long. V lost 0 bases to trimming and J lost 4 bases, with 10 bases between them. Germline CDR1 MNHEY, CDR2 SVGAGI. The CDR3 loop is CASSYSTGRNQPQHF. In DNA form, the CDR3 reads TGTGCCAGCAGTTACTCGACGGGGAGGAATCAGCCCCAGCATTTT.

V is TRBV27 and J is TRBJ2-7, with a possible D match to TRBD2 (5 bases). There are 15 residues in the CDR3. CDR1 MNHEY and CDR2 SMNVEV come from the germline V gene (reference sequence). V was shortened by 6 bases and J by 2 bases, with 17 bases between the two germline ends. DNA of the CDR3: TGTGCCAGCAGCCCCTTTCCGGGAAGTACCTACGAGCAGTACTTC. As protein: CASSPFPGSTYEQYF.

This clone has a handful of counts. The rearrangement uses TRBV11-3 and TRBJ2-3, with D possibly TRBD2 on 5 matching bases. The CDR3 contains 16 residues. Trimming took off 1 base at V and 2 bases at J, with 13 bases between the two ends. Germline lookup yields CDR1 SGHNT and CDR2 YENEEA. CDR3 region: CASSLGETRPTDTQYF. DNA of the CDR3: TGTGCCAGCAGCTTAGGGGAGACGAGACCCACAGATACGCAGTATTTT. The full variable domain, completed using reference TRBV11-3 and TRBJ2-3, is EAGVVQSPRYKIIEKKQPVAFWCNPISGHNTLYWYLQNLGQGPELLIRYENEEAVDDSQLPKDRFSAERLKGVDSTLKIQPAELGDSAVYLCASSLGETRPTDTQYFGPGTRLTVL.

This chain links TRBV5-8 with TRBJ2-7; D unclear. V was shortened by 4 bases and J by 4 bases, with 6 bases between the two germline ends. The CDR3 covers 11 residues. From germline, CDR1 is SGHTS and CDR2 YDEGEE. The CDR3 DNA is TGTGCCAGCAGCGAGGAATACGAGCAGTACTTC. This sequence encodes CASSEEYEQYF.

This chain uses TRBV21-1 with TRBJ1-1; TRBD1, the D gene given by the table, was not confirmed from the DNA. TRBV21-1 is an annotated pseudogene. This CDR3 is 14 amino acids long. The CDR3 DNA reads TGTGCCAGCAGCGCCGGACAGATGAACACTGAAGCTTTCTTT. Protein product: CASSAGQMNTEAFF.

The rearrangement uses TRBV7-2 and TRBJ2-4; 11 bases match TRBD2. The CDR3 totals 18 residues. The V segment lost 1 base and the J segment 6 bases; nucleotides outside the gene matches: 11. Germline lookup yields CDR1 SGHTA and CDR2 FQGNSA. The chain's CDR3 is CASSLVGGSGRAGNIQYF. The CDR3 DNA reads TGTGCCAGCAGCTTAGTAGGCGGTAGCGGGAGGGCCGGAAACATTCAGTACTTC.

To note about this clone: Other DNA sequences in this specimen translate into the identical CDR3. V and J are TRBV20-1 and TRBJ1-2; D call uncertain. V lost 1 base to trimming and J lost 7 bases, with 7 bases between them. The CDR3 is made up of 11 amino acids. Germline-derived CDR1 and CDR2 are DFQATT and SNEGSKA (reference sequence). The chain's CDR3 is CSARVRGGYTF. For the CDR3, the DNA is TGCAGTGCTAGAGTGCGAGGTGGCTACACCTTC.

This clone was recorded a few times. The V gene is TRBV6-4, the J gene TRBJ2-3; 8 bases align to TRBD2. Germline CDR1 reads MRHNA; CDR2 reads SNTAGT. With 4 bases clipped from V and 4 bases from J, the junction kept 7 bases outside the gene matches. This CDR3 contains 15 residues. In DNA form, the CDR3 reads TGTGCCAGCAGTGTTGGGACTAGTGGGGCAGATACGCAGTATTTT. Amino acids: CASSVGTSGADTQYF.

V is TRBV9 and J is TRBJ2-7, with TRBD2 as a possible D gene (6 bases). The CDR3 runs 15 residues. V was pared by 3 bases and J by 4 bases, with 17 bases between. Germline-derived CDR1 and CDR2 are SGDLS and YYNGEE. In DNA form, the CDR3 reads TGTGCCAGCAGCGCCCGGGACTCAGACCTTTACGAGCAGTACTTC. This codes for CASSARDSDLYEQYF. The complete variable domain, with remaining parts taken from reference TRBV9 and TRBJ2-7, reads DSGVTQTPKHLITATGQRVTLRCSPRSGDLSVYWYQQSLDQGLQFLIQYYNGEERAKGNILERFSAQQFPDLHSELNLSSLELGDSALYFCASSARDSDLYEQYFGPGTRLTVT.

The CDR3 reads CATSREGVGAGGATGCEQFF. The CDR3 coding sequence is TGTGCCACCAGCAGAGAGGGAGTGGGAGCGGGAGGTGCCACCGGATGTGAGCAGTTCTTC. This chain uses TRBV15 with TRBJ2-1; 9 nucleotides line up with TRBD2. CDR3 length: 20 residues. The V gene's germline CDR1 is LNHNV and CDR2 YYDKDF (reference sequence). Trimming at V came to 0 bases and at J to 9 bases, leaving 21 bases not matched to a gene.

This sequence joins TRBV7-2 and TRBJ2-5, with D perhaps TRBD1 (6 bases). Germline-derived CDR1 and CDR2 are SGHTA and FQGNSA. The CDR3 has 15 residues. The V end was cut by 1 base, the J end by 6 bases, with 15 bases between. For the CDR3, the DNA is TGTGCCAGCAGCTTAGTGCCCAGGGGAAGGAAGACCCAGTACTTC. This codes for CASSLVPRGRKTQYF.

The V gene is TRBV29-1, the J gene TRBJ2-1; 9 bases are shared with TRBD2. There are 21 residues in the CDR3. Germline trimming cut 4 bases from V and 2 bases from J; bases unmatched to any gene: 24. Looked up from germline, CDR1 is SQVTM and CDR2 is ANQGSEA. DNA for the CDR3: TGCAGCGTTGGAAATATCCATGGAAAGCGGGAGGTCCTACCGCCCTACAATGAGCAGTTCTTC. As protein: CSVGNIHGKREVLPPYNEQFF.

The V gene is TRBV29-1, the J gene TRBJ1-1, with TRBD1 matching 7 bases. V was clipped by 1 base and J by 3 bases; unmatched bases: 5. CDR3 length: 14 amino acids. Germline-derived CDR1 and CDR2 are SQVTM and ANQGSEA. The CDR3 spells CSVEVRGWDTEAFF. The CDR3 nucleotides are TGCAGCGTTGAAGTCAGGGGGTGGGACACTGAAGCTTTCTTT.

The J gene is TRBJ1-5, the V gene TRBV7-9; 7 bases fit TRBD1. V was clipped by 5 bases and J by 4 bases; unmatched bases: 8. The CDR3 has 15 amino acids. CDR1 and CDR2 (germline): SEHNR, FQNEAQ (reference sequence). The CDR3 coding sequence is TGTGCCAGCAGCGCCGGACAGGAGTTAAATCAGCCCCAGCATTTT. It is translated as CASSAGQELNQPQHF.

In the case of this clone: The sample carries other DNA sequences with the same CDR3. The gene calls are TRBV6-4 and TRBJ2-7, with 7 bases aligning to TRBD2. This CDR3 region has 17 residues. The germline gives CDR1 MRHNA, CDR2 SNTAGT. The V gene end was trimmed by 0 bases and the J gene end by 4 bases; junction bases not matched to a gene: 12. CDR3 nucleotide sequence: TGTGCCAGCAGTGACTCGAACCCCGGGGGAGGGCCTTACGAGCAGTACTTC. Amino acid sequence: CASSDSNPGGGPYEQYF.

The count of this clone is one. The rearrangement uses TRBV6-5 and TRBJ2-5; D gene ambiguous. The V gene lost 7 bases and the J gene lost 5 bases, with 11 bases spanning the gap. The V gene's germline CDR1 is MNHEY and CDR2 SVGAGI. This CDR3 has 12 amino acids. CDR3 in amino acids: CASNPTSETQYF. The CDR3 DNA reads as TGTGCCAGCAACCCTACCTCGGAGACCCAGTACTTC.

This sequence joins TRBV5-6 and TRBJ1-2; no reliable D call. The CDR3 runs to 15 residues. Trimming removed 4 bases at V and 4 bases at J, with 17 bases between. Germline V gene lookup returns CDR1 SGHDT and CDR2 YYEEEE. CDR3 loop: CASSVRFGVGYGYTF. DNA of the CDR3: TGTGCCAGCAGCGTCAGATTCGGAGTTGGCTATGGCTACACCTTC.

The genes are TRBV5-6 and TRBJ2-2; TRBD1 is a possible D gene (5 bases). V lost 7 bases, J lost 4 bases, and 14 bases lay in between. Germline V gene sequence: CDR1 SGHDT, CDR2 YYEEEE. This CDR3 has 14 amino acids. CDR3 nucleotides: TGTGCCAGCCCCCGGACATCCCCCACCGGGGAGCTGTTTTTT. It translates to CASPRTSPTGELFF.

In this sample, this clone turned up a few times. The gene calls are TRBV5-1 and TRBJ1-3, with D unclear. Trimming stripped 0 bases from V and 5 bases from J, with 6 bases between. There are 13 residues in the CDR3. Looked up from germline, CDR1 is SGHRS and CDR2 is YFSETQ. As DNA, the CDR3 is TGCGCCAGCAGCTTGGACAATAGAAACACCATATATTTT. Translation gives CASSLDNRNTIYF.

The rearrangement uses TRBV5-1 and TRBJ2-3; 7 bases are a match to TRBD2. This CDR3 comprises 14 residues. The V segment lost 2 bases and the J segment 3 bases; nucleotides outside the gene matches: 3. Germline values: CDR1 SGHRS, CDR2 YFSETQ. The CDR3: CASSFGGSTDTQYF. DNA for the CDR3: TGCGCCAGCAGCTTTGGCGGGAGTACAGATACGCAGTATTTT.

This clone was picked up one time. This chain uses TRBV25-1 with TRBJ1-3, with D perhaps TRBD1 (5 bases). Between the trimmed V and J ends, which lost 1 base and 0 bases, there was a span of 16 bases. The length of the CDR3 is 18 residues. From germline, CDR1 is MGHDK and CDR2 SYGVNS. The CDR3 loop is CASSEFGDRPLSGNTIYF. Written as DNA, the CDR3 is TGTGCCAGCAGTGAATTTGGAGACAGACCACTCTCTGGAAACACCATATATTTT.

This clone was seen only once. This chain links TRBV5-4 with TRBJ1-1; weak D call: TRBD1 (6 bases). V dropped 7 bases and J dropped 3 bases, with 16 bases sitting between them. The CDR3 runs 14 residues. In germline, CDR1 is SGHNT, CDR2 YYREEE (reference sequence). The CDR3 DNA is TGTGCCAGCCGGGACACCGCACAGCACACTGAAGCTTTCTTT. Its protein is CASRDTAQHTEAFF.

The V and J genes are TRBV29-1 and TRBJ1-4; D is unresolved. The CDR3 length is 16 residues. From germline, CDR1 is SQVTM and CDR2 ANQGSEA. V lost 0 bases to trimming and J lost 4 bases, with 15 bases between them. CDR3 DNA: TGCAGCGTTGAAGATCATTCGAGGCGGAGTAATGAAAAACTGTTTTTT. It codes for CSVEDHSRRSNEKLFF.